This T cell receptor beta chain was found in a study of OX40 agonist ivuxolimab in advanced cancers. Study background: The patients got ivuxolimab, which is an agonistic anti-OX40 (CD134) antibody. The study gave patients intravenous ivuxolimab at 0.01 to 10 mg/kg every 2 weeks. Overall study results and limits: Fewer expanded clones were found on average in CD4+ than in CD8+ T cells. Antigen specificity was not determined for the expanded peripheral T cells.

Turning to this clone: As yet, its antigen is unknown.

The table came from immunoSEQ multiplex PCR; TCRdb's copy has only in-frame clones and leaves some out. This repertoire shows around 38,000 clones, 86% found once; its top ten account for roughly 12%. This clonotype was obtained from an adult with an advanced solid tumor such as melanoma, head and neck, liver or kidney cancer. The source was CD4+ or CD8+ T cells sorted from blood, collected in a trial of the OX40 agonist ivuxolimab.

CDR3 loop: CASSLNTGGNSPLHF. Written as DNA, the CDR3 is TGTGCCAGCAGCCTAAACACGGGCGGTAATTCACCCCTCCACTTT. This chain connects TRBV7-2 to TRBJ1-6; the D is unclear. Trimming removed 5 bases from V and 6 bases from J, with 14 bases in between. CDR1 is SGHTA, CDR2 FQGNSA, per germline. This CDR3 region has 15 residues.